This note documents a single T cell receptor (beta chain) sequence. Antigen specificity is unknown. Data came from immunoSEQ multiplex PCR; TCRdb stores just in-frame clones and leaves some out. The data show around 74,000 clones, over 65% seen once. The germline CDR1 and CDR2 sequences are SGHTA and FQGNSA. Trimming left V 1 base short and J 1 base short, with 4 bases between. CDR3 length equals 13 residues. This sample is part of a study of radiation and T cells in renal cell carcinoma. Overall study results and limits: In blood, top tumor clones expanded by 2 weeks, shrinking by 4.

Time point noted: blood 4 weeks post-SBRT, at nephrectomy. The treatment denotes: 15 Gy SBRT to primary tumor, nephrectomy 4 weeks later. Nephrectomy followed 15 Gy stereotactic body radiation by 4 weeks. The rearrangement joins TRBV7-2 to TRBJ1-2; D not certain. The TCR was taken from a woman in her sixties or seventies with renal cell carcinoma. The sequenced sample was blood, obtained from a patient whose treatment included radiotherapy and nephrectomy. The CDR3 here is CASSLDSNYGYTF. The DNA for the CDR3 is TGTGCCAGCAGCTTAGACAGTAACTATGGCTACACCTTC.